This T cell receptor beta chain appears in the sequencing data of a study of shared clonotypes between healthy human individuals. Study-level points and caveats: Among donors, clonotype sharing was expected to be affected by sequencing depth.

From germline, CDR1 is SGHTA and CDR2 FQGNSA. Between the trimmed V and J ends, which lost 5 bases and 7 bases, there was a span of 20 bases. The CDR3 length is 16 residues. Free of recent acute infections or vaccinations, the donors were healthy HIV-negative adults. Each sample came from a Caucasian adult donor living in Nashville, Tennessee. At deep level, the assay was performed. Repertoires were generated with immunoSEQ multiplex PCR, while TCRdb's copy carries only in-frame clones and drops some. The data show 2 million or so clones, over 85% seen once. To note about this clone: Its matching antigen is unknown.

The rearrangement links TRBV7-2 to TRBJ1-4; perhaps TRBD1 as D (5 bases). The sequencing sample was made of naive CD4+ T cells sorted from blood. Subset reported: CD45RA+ positively selected. This TCR was sampled from a man between 18 and 35 years old in good health. As DNA, the CDR3 is TGTGCCAGCAGCCTCCTAACCACAGGAGGCGGTGAAAAACTGTTTTTT. Amino acid sequence: CASSLLTTGGGEKLFF.